This TCR beta chain originates from a study of shared clonotypes between healthy human individuals. A remark on this clone: The antigen is not known.

Study observations and caveats: Limitation of the genetic and exposure-history diversity represented came from the few donors.

Germline trimming cut 6 bases from V and 15 bases from J; bases unmatched to any gene: 15. This CDR3 has 14 residues. CDR1 and CDR2 (germline): SNHLY, FYNNEI. Deep-level running was used for the assay. Original handling: ImmunoSEQ only sent back junction sequences with no quality scores, so filtering was done differently. Measured with immunoSEQ multiplex PCR; TCRdb has only the in-frame clones, and not every one. V and J calls plus clone size are reproduced from that table; the DNA served to infer D and trimming. The sample lists about 2.4 million clones; over 85% were seen once. The source material was naive CD4+ T cells from PBMCs. Described subset: CD45RA+ positively selected. This sequence joins TRBV2 and TRBJ2-1; 9 bases map to TRBD2. This clonotype was obtained from a man aged 18-30 years in good health. Some clones in this sample may be carry-over from other donors' samples. The CDR3 DNA reads TGTGCCAGCAGCTTCTCGTTAGCGGGGGCCCCTTGGTTCTTC. Translation gives CASSFSLAGAPWFF.